Each of the 17 T cell receptor beta chains below was sequenced from the same sample in a study of cytomegalovirus exposure and HLA in healthy donors. This PCR relied on a set of 60 Vbeta primers and 13 Jbeta primers. Sequencing used immunoSEQ multiplex PCR; TCRdb keeps in-frame clones, though not all of them. The sample lists 100,000 to 150,000 clones; 15% to 20% were seen once. The sequencing input was PBMCs. The receptors here all came from a female donor in good health and CMV-seropositive.

The chain uses TRBV6-5 and TRBJ2-3; 14 positions agree with TRBD2. Germline-derived CDR1 and CDR2 are MNHEY and SVGAGI. Trimming at V came to 2 bases and at J to 5 bases, leaving 0 bases not matched to a gene. This CDR3 comprises 15 residues. CDR3 nucleotides: TGTGCCAGCAGTTACGGACTAGCGGGAGGAGATACGCAGTATTTT. Translated, it gives CASSYGLAGGDTQYF.

V usage is TRBV5-8 and J usage is TRBJ2-1; weak D call: TRBD2 (5 bases). The CDR3 length is 12 residues. V was pared by 4 bases and J by 15 bases, with 17 bases between. CDR1 and CDR2 (germline): SGHTS, YDEGEE. CDR3 nucleotides: TGTGCCAGCAGCCTGAAAACTAGAATCACGTTCTTC. It translates to CASSLKTRITFF.

This clone was counted a few times. The gene calls are TRBV2 and TRBJ1-2, with D uncertain. V was clipped by 2 bases and J by 2 bases, with 18 bases between them. The CDR3 is 17 residues long. The germline gives CDR1 SNHLY, CDR2 FYNNEI. Here the CDR3 reads CASSEFGRRSKNYGYTF. CDR3 nucleotide sequence: TGTGCCAGCAGTGAATTTGGCAGGCGTTCAAAAAACTATGGCTACACCTTC.

The V call is TRBV15, the J call TRBJ2-7; 7 nucleotides match TRBD2. V lost 8 bases to trimming and J lost 2 bases; unmatched junction nucleotides: 3. Germline assignment: CDR1 LNHNV and CDR2 YYDKDF (reference sequence). The CDR3 is 12 amino acids. CDR3 nucleotides: TGTGCCACCGGACTAGACGCCTACGAGCAGTACTTC. Translation: CATGLDAYEQYF.

As to this clone: Different DNA sequences within this sample yield the same CDR3. The chain is built from TRBV7-2 and TRBJ1-1; D uncertain. This CDR3 comprises 14 residues. Per germline, CDR1 SGHTA and CDR2 FQGNSA. The V end lost 1 base, the J end lost 3 bases, and 9 bases lay between the germline ends. In DNA form, the CDR3 reads TGTGCCAGCAGCTTAGTCGGCGGGGACACTGAAGCTTTCTTT. Translated: CASSLVGGDTEAFF. The variable domain in full, completed from reference TRBV7-2 and TRBJ1-1, reads GAGVSQSPSNKVTEKGKDVELRCDPISGHTALYWYRQSLGQGLEFLIYFQGNSAPDKSGLPSDRFSAERTGGSVSTLTIQRTQQEDSAVYLCASSLVGGDTEAFFGQGTRLTVV.

This clone has just a few counts. The chain carries TRBV30 and TRBJ2-3; 7 positions agree with TRBD1. Germline trimming cut 2 bases from V and 0 bases from J; bases unmatched to any gene: 8. The CDR3 is 16 amino acids. Germline values: CDR1 GTSNPN, CDR2 SVGIG (reference sequence). The CDR3, as DNA: TGTGCCTGGAGTTTCGGGACAGACACTAGCACAGATACGCAGTATTTT. Its protein is CAWSFGTDTSTDTQYF. The whole variable domain, remainder taken from reference TRBV30 and TRBJ2-3, is SQTIHQWPATLVQPVGSPLSLECTVEGTSNPNLYWYRQAAGRGLQLLFYSVGIGQISSEVPQNLSASRPQDRQFILSSKKLLLSDSGFYLCAWSFGTDTSTDTQYFGPGTRLTVL.

The V and J genes are TRBV5-1 and TRBJ2-3; tentative D call: TRBD1 (6 bases). The CDR3 sequence is 17 residues long. Germline V gene lookup returns CDR1 SGHRS and CDR2 YFSETQ. The V gene lost 0 bases and the J gene lost 0 bases, with 14 bases spanning the gap. This CDR3 is CASSLGSGGFSTDTQYF. Written as DNA, the CDR3 is TGCGCCAGCAGCTTGGGATCTGGGGGCTTTAGCACAGATACGCAGTATTTT. The full variable domain, rest sourced from reference TRBV5-1 and TRBJ2-3, is KAGVTQTPRYLIKTRGQQVTLSCSPISGHRSVSWYQQTPGQGLQFLFEYFSETQRNKGNFPGRFSGRQFSNSRSEMNVSTLELGDSALYLCASSLGSGGFSTDTQYFGPGTRLTVL.

The chain recombines TRBV2 with TRBJ2-7; TRBD1 might be the D (5 bases). This CDR3 is 17 amino acids long. Per the germline V gene, CDR1 is SNHLY and CDR2 is FYNNEI. The V gene lost 2 bases and the J gene lost 3 bases, with 20 bases spanning the gap. The CDR3 DNA follows: TGTGCCAGCAGTGAATCAGTTGACTCCTTTAGGGGCTACGAGCAGTACTTC. This translates into CASSESVDSFRGYEQYF.

This chain uses TRBV29-1 with TRBJ2-7; 12 positions agree with TRBD1. CDR1 and CDR2 from the germline V gene are SQVTM and ANQGSEA. V lost 6 bases to trimming and J lost 7 bases; unmatched junction nucleotides: 10. The CDR3 covers 14 residues. In nucleotides, the CDR3 is TGCAGCGTCGCCCTGGGACAGGGGGCGAGGGAGCAGTACTTC. Encoded protein: CSVALGQGAREQYF.

In its sample, this clone was seen a few times. The sample holds other DNA sequences that translate to the same CDR3. The V and J genes are TRBV4-3 and TRBJ1-1, with D possibly matching TRBD1 (6 bases). V was shortened by 3 bases and J by 1 base, with 6 bases between the two germline ends. The CDR3 contains 13 residues. Germline-derived CDR1 and CDR2 are LGHNA and YSLEER. CDR3 DNA: TGCGCCAGCAGCCAGGACAGGAACACTGAAGCTTTCTTT. It encodes CASSQDRNTEAFF.

The chain couples TRBV9 to TRBJ2-7, with 10 bases matching TRBD1. Germline assignment: CDR1 SGDLS and CDR2 YYNGEE. Losses at the gene ends were 3 bases for V and 2 bases for J; bases not matched to a gene: 5. The CDR3 loop spans 15 amino acids. The CDR3 loop is CASSGGTGATYEQYF. The CDR3 DNA follows: TGTGCCAGCAGCGGCGGGACAGGGGCCACCTACGAGCAGTACTTC.

The chain recombines TRBV11-3 with TRBJ1-2, with 7 bases fitting TRBD1. The V gene end was trimmed by 2 bases and the J gene end by 5 bases; junction bases not matched to a gene: 2. CDR1 is SGHNT, CDR2 YENEEA, per germline. The CDR3 is made up of 13 amino acids. As DNA, the CDR3 is TGTGCCAGCAGCTTATCGACAGGGTATGGCTACACCTTC. Residues: CASSLSTGYGYTF.

This clone has just a few counts. The chain combines TRBV7-2 with TRBJ2-7; a weak D match, TRBD2 (5 bases). Germline CDR1 and CDR2: SGHTA and FQGNSA. The CDR3 contains 14 residues. Trimming pared 3 bases from V and 4 bases from J, leaving 13 bases between. The CDR3 bases are TGTGCCAGCAGCTTCCCTTTTGGGGAGTACGAGCAGTACTTC. This translates into CASSFPFGEYEQYF.

The rearrangement joins TRBV4-2 to TRBJ1-3; no clear D. The ends were cut back, 0 bases at V and 0 bases at J, with 15 bases in the middle. The CDR3 runs to 18 residues. Germline V gives CDR1 LGHNA, CDR2 YNFKEQ. The DNA of the CDR3 is TGTGCCAGCAGCCAAGAAGAGGTCCTGTCCTTCTCTGGAAACACCATATATTTT. Its protein is CASSQEEVLSFSGNTIYF.

The chain employs TRBV5-1 and TRBJ2-3, with a possible D match to TRBD2 (7 bases). V lost 1 base to trimming and J lost 6 bases, with 12 bases between them. The CDR3 extends over 14 amino acids. Germline V lookup: CDR1 SGHRS, CDR2 YFSETQ. The CDR3: CASSLSGGLDTQYF. CDR3 nucleotides: TGCGCCAGCAGCTTGTCCGGGGGGCTGGATACGCAGTATTTT.

This clone has a handful of counts. The rearrangement uses TRBV4-2 and TRBJ2-1; D is uncertain. V was pared by 5 bases and J by 5 bases, with 10 bases between. The CDR3 extends over 13 amino acids. Germline V gives CDR1 LGHNA, CDR2 YNFKEQ. DNA of the CDR3: TGTGCCAGCAGCGCACAAATCAACAATGAGCAGTTCTTC. Protein sequence: CASSAQINNEQFF.

V and J are TRBV6-1 and TRBJ2-1; 11 bases fit TRBD2. Germline values: CDR1 MNHNS, CDR2 SASEGT. Trimming removed 3 bases from V and 6 bases from J; junction bases left unmatched: 4. The CDR3 extends over 15 amino acids. CDR3 bases: TGTGCCAGCAGTGAGCGGACTAGCGGGCTCAATGAGCAGTTCTTC. Amino acid sequence: CASSERTSGLNEQFF.